The 20 T cell receptor beta chains in this list originate from one sample, sequenced in a study of T-cell reconstitution after alpha-beta-depleted transplantation in children. TCRbeta library construction was performed incorporating unique molecular identifiers. TCRdb passed the PCR reads through MiXCR, listing each CDR3 protein once. Here the sample spans approximately 520,000 distinct CDR3 sequences, roughly an eighth being singletons. The sample was PBMCs, mostly from graft donor cells, taken 180 days after TCRalphabeta/CD19-depleted stem cell transplant. These receptors originate from a female patient aged 2 to 10 who had a stem cell transplant for aplastic anemia, so the T cells may come from the graft donor.

The chain carries TRBV20-1 and TRBJ2-2; the D gene is possibly TRBD2 (5 bases). Per germline, CDR1 DFQATT and CDR2 SNEGSKA (reference sequence). The CDR3 spans 15 residues. Trimming removed 3 bases from V and 1 base from J, with 12 bases in between. CDR3 nucleotide sequence: TGCAGTGCTAGGGACTGGCCAATGAACACCGGGGAGCTGTTTTTT. Residues: CSARDWPMNTGELFF.

The chain uses TRBV19 and TRBJ2-3, with D possibly being TRBD1 (6 bases). V dropped 5 bases and J dropped 5 bases, with 17 bases sitting between them. CDR1 LNHDA and CDR2 SQIVND come from the germline V gene (reference sequence). The CDR3 totals 15 residues. CDR3 sequence reads: CASSVPQGLGDTQYF. Written as DNA, the CDR3 is TGTGCCAGTAGTGTCCCGCAGGGGCTGGGAGATACGCAGTATTTT.

V and J are TRBV5-1 and TRBJ1-1, with a tentative D call TRBD1 (5 bases). CDR1 and CDR2 from the germline V gene are SGHRS and YFSETQ. This CDR3 contains 11 residues. V lost 5 bases to trimming and J lost 6 bases, with 8 bases between them. The CDR3 DNA reads as TGCGCCAGCAGAGGAGGGGCTGAAGCTTTCTTT. It yields the protein CASRGGAEAFF.

This clonotype was seen repeatedly, ten times or more. The chain carries TRBV7-9 and TRBJ2-1, with 14 bases that match TRBD2. Unmatched junction bases numbered 4, after V lost 5 bases and J lost 4 bases. This CDR3 contains 16 residues. CDR1 SEHNR and CDR2 FQNEAQ come from the germline V gene (reference sequence). The CDR3 is CASSPGLAGEYNEQFF. The CDR3, as DNA: TGTGCCAGCAGCCCGGGACTAGCGGGGGAGTACAATGAGCAGTTCTTC.

The rearrangement links TRBV6-4 to TRBJ2-1, with TRBD2 matching 10 bases. V lost 3 bases and J lost 7; bases outside the gene matches: 3. This CDR3 is built from 14 residues. Germline V CDR1 and CDR2: MRHNA, SNTAGT. CDR3 amino acids: CASSEAGGGNEQFF. The DNA of the CDR3 is TGTGCCAGCAGTGAAGCGGGAGGGGGGAATGAGCAGTTCTTC.

J is TRBJ1-1 and V is TRBV4-3; maybe TRBD1 (5 bases). Germline V gene data show CDR1 as LGHNA and CDR2 as YSLEER. The V end lost 1 base, the J end lost 0 bases, and 18 bases lay between the germline ends. The CDR3 runs 18 residues. The CDR3, as DNA: TGCGCCAGCAGCCAAGTCCCCGTAGACAGACGGATGAACACTGAAGCTTTCTTT. Translated: CASSQVPVDRRMNTEAFF.

The rearrangement joins TRBV4-1 to TRBJ1-2; TRBD1 aligns across 8 bases. The CDR3 consists of 17 residues. The ends lost 4 bases at V and 4 bases at J; junction bases unmatched: 14. Per germline, CDR1 MGHRA and CDR2 YSYEKL. The CDR3 DNA reads TGCGCCAGCAGCCTCGAGTCCGGGACAGGTTTCCTCTATGGCTACACCTTC. Encoded protein: CASSLESGTGFLYGYTF.

This clonotype showed up many times. This rearrangement joins TRBV6-1 to TRBJ2-1, with D unresolved. CDR3 length: 16 residues. V was shortened by 7 bases and J by 0 bases, with 16 bases between the two germline ends. Germline CDR1 and CDR2: MNHNS and SASEGT. The CDR3: CASNPEVQVSYNEQFF. Here the CDR3 DNA reads TGTGCCAGCAATCCCGAGGTGCAGGTCTCCTACAATGAGCAGTTCTTC.

The V gene is TRBV4-3, the J gene TRBJ2-1; 7 positions match TRBD2. After removal of 4 bases from V and 0 bases from J, the junction contained 9 bases not matched to a gene. Germline V gene lookup returns CDR1 LGHNA and CDR2 YSLEER. The CDR3 runs 17 residues. DNA of the CDR3: TGCGCCAGCAGCCCTCTGGGGAGGGGCAACTCCTACAATGAGCAGTTCTTC. It is translated as CASSPLGRGNSYNEQFF.

This clonotype has a count of ten or more. The chain employs TRBV7-2 and TRBJ2-3, with unresolved D. The CDR3 spans 12 residues. V shed 5 bases and J shed 6 bases, with 9 bases lying between them. CDR1 and CDR2 from the germline V gene are SGHTA and FQGNSA. The CDR3 region is CASSLARDTQYF. In nucleotides, the CDR3 is TGTGCCAGCAGCCTCGCTAGGGATACGCAGTATTTT.

V gene TRBV27 combines with J gene TRBJ2-7; 15 bases match TRBD2. The CDR3 is 17 amino acids. The junction had 8 bases not matched to a gene; V was cut back by 2 bases and J by 6 bases. Per germline, CDR1 MNHEY and CDR2 SMNVEV (reference sequence). CDR3 nucleotides: TGTGCCAGCAGTTTAAGGGGGGGACTAGCGGGAGGTGGCGAGCAGTACTTC. It is translated as CASSLRGGLAGGGEQYF.

The sample holds many counts of this clonotype. The genes are TRBV6-2 or TRBV6-3 and TRBJ2-7; D tentatively fits TRBD1 or TRBD2 (5 bases each). The CDR3 consists of 15 residues. V dropped 4 bases and J dropped 3 bases, with 16 bases sitting between them. Germline-derived CDR1 and CDR2 are MNHEY and SVGEGT. The CDR3, as DNA: TGTGCCAGCAGTTCCTGGGACGGCCCCCTCTACGAGCAGTACTTC. Translation: CASSSWDGPLYEQYF.

In its sample, this clonotype was seen many times. This rearrangement joins TRBV5-6 to TRBJ2-1; a weak D match, TRBD2 (7 bases). The germline V and J ends were trimmed by 2 bases and 3 bases, with 9 bases remaining between them. The CDR3 length is 14 residues. The germline gives CDR1 SGHDT, CDR2 YYEEEE. DNA for the CDR3: TGTGCCAGCAGCTTAGGGGGGGGCTACAATGAGCAGTTCTTC. Its protein is CASSLGGGYNEQFF. The variable domain in full, completed from reference TRBV5-6 and TRBJ2-1, reads DAGVTQSPTHLIKTRGQQVTLRCSPKSGHDTVSWYQQALGQGPQFIFQYYEEEERQRGNFPDRFSGHQFPNYSSELNVNALLLGDSALYLCASSLGGGYNEQFFGPGTRLTVL.

This clonotype was detected only a few times. V is TRBV29-1 and J is TRBJ2-5; 8 bases fit TRBD1. The CDR3 consists of 13 residues. Germline loops: CDR1 SQVTM, CDR2 ANQGSEA. V lost 4 bases and J lost 2; bases outside the gene matches: 3. Here the CDR3 reads CSVARQGQETQYF. CDR3 coding DNA: TGCAGCGTTGCCAGACAGGGGCAAGAGACCCAGTACTTC.

This clonotype was detected a few times. J is TRBJ1-1 and V is TRBV7-8; 9 bases line up with TRBD1. This CDR3 spans 16 amino acids. Per the germline V gene, CDR1 is SGHVS and CDR2 is FQNEAQ. The ends lost 6 bases at V and 2 bases at J; junction bases unmatched: 10. The CDR3 loop reads CASSYRGTGINTEAFF. In nucleotides, the CDR3 is TGTGCCAGCAGTTACCGTGGGACAGGGATTAACACTGAAGCTTTCTTT.

Only a few counts were recorded for this clonotype. The chain combines TRBV4-2 with TRBJ2-4, with TRBD2 matching 12 bases. Germline V gene sequence: CDR1 LGHNA, CDR2 YNFKEQ. The CDR3 is 17 amino acids. The trim removed 2 bases at V and 1 base at J, leaving 3 bases unmatched. This CDR3 is CASSQPTSGRAKNIQYF. The CDR3 nucleotides read TGTGCCAGCAGCCAACCTACTAGCGGGAGGGCCAAAAACATTCAGTACTTC.

CDR3 DNA: TGTGCCAGCAGCTTAGCGGGAGGGGGCCTGTACGTC. Translation: CASSLAGGGLYV. The rearrangement links TRBV7-9 to TRBJ2-7, with D possibly being TRBD1 or TRBD2 (7 bases each). Germline V CDR1 and CDR2: SEHNR, FQNEAQ (reference sequence). Deletions cut 0 bases from V and 12 bases from J, with 12 bases between. The CDR3 has 12 residues.

This chain connects TRBV5-1 to TRBJ2-1, with D perhaps matching TRBD2 (6 bases). Trimming removed 6 bases at V and 4 bases at J, with 17 bases between. This CDR3 has 15 amino acids. The germline V gene has CDR1 SGHRS and CDR2 YFSETQ. The CDR3: CASTPLASEYNEQFF. In DNA, the CDR3 is TGCGCCAGCACCCCTCTGGCTAGCGAATACAATGAGCAGTTCTTC.

The table lists this clonotype with a few counts. V is TRBV20-1 and J is TRBJ2-3, with 7 bases aligning to TRBD2. V dropped 5 bases and J dropped 6; count of bases not matched to a gene: 14. The CDR3 sequence is 15 residues long. Germline CDR1 and CDR2: DFQATT and SNEGSKA (reference sequence). CDR3 residues: CSASQRGGDFDTQYF. The CDR3 DNA is TGCAGTGCTTCCCAGCGGGGTGGGGATTTCGATACGCAGTATTTT.

V and J are TRBV7-8 and TRBJ1-6; perhaps TRBD1 as D (6 bases). The germline V and J ends were trimmed by 1 base and 6 bases, with 13 bases remaining between them. Germline V gene sequence: CDR1 SGHVS, CDR2 FQNEAQ. The CDR3 runs 16 residues. The CDR3 region is CASSLEGTSFNSPLHF. DNA for the CDR3: TGTGCCAGCAGCTTAGAAGGGACAAGCTTTAATTCACCCCTCCACTTT.